These 9 T cell receptor beta chains came from one sample sequenced in a study of blood T cell repertoires in COVID-19. Using immunoSEQ multiplex PCR, the repertoire was profiled, and TCRdb retains in-frame clones only, with some absent. The sample holds 180,000 or so clones; approximately 85% are singletons and the top ten take approximately 1.1%. Sample: peripheral blood. The source of these receptors is a man between 60 and 75 years old who had recovered from COVID-19.

Only a few counts were recorded for this clone. V gene TRBV24-1 combines with J gene TRBJ2-5; no definite D call. Between the trimmed V and J ends, which lost 3 bases and 5 bases, there was a span of 9 bases. CDR1 KGHDR and CDR2 SFDVKD come from the germline V gene. The CDR3 sequence is 13 residues long. The CDR3 sequence is CATSDAVGETQYF. CDR3 DNA: TGTGCCACCAGTGATGCCGTCGGGGAGACCCAGTACTTC.

This chain joins TRBV7-9 and TRBJ1-4; D call uncertain. The CDR3 extends over 14 amino acids. CDR1 is SEHNR and CDR2 is FQNEAQ in the germline V gene (reference sequence). Trimming removed 1 base at V and 6 bases at J, with 9 bases between. The CDR3 is CASSLGQNDEKLFF. The CDR3 coding sequence is TGTGCCAGCAGCTTAGGGCAGAATGATGAAAAACTGTTTTTT.

The rearrangement uses TRBV4-1 and TRBJ2-5; 9 nucleotides agree with TRBD1. This CDR3 is built from 17 residues. Trimming removed 3 bases from V and 5 bases from J; junction bases left unmatched: 13. CDR1 and CDR2 from the germline V gene are MGHRA and YSYEKL. CDR3 region: CASSQIPPGQGPETQYF. In nucleotides, the CDR3 is TGCGCCAGCAGCCAGATACCGCCGGGACAGGGTCCCGAGACCCAGTACTTC.

The chain couples TRBV6-5 to TRBJ2-1; the D is unclear. This CDR3 contains 15 residues. V dropped 0 bases and J dropped 6 bases, with 12 bases sitting between them. Per germline, CDR1 MNHEY and CDR2 SVGAGI. The CDR3 coding sequence is TGTGCCAGCAGTTACTCTCGTTCTAGAAGCAATGAGCAGTTCTTC. It specifies CASSYSRSRSNEQFF.

With respect to this clone: At the DNA level, this CDR3 is encoded by other sequences in the same sample as well. The chain combines TRBV5-1 with TRBJ1-5; a weak D match, TRBD1 (6 bases). The germline gives CDR1 SGHRS, CDR2 YFSETQ. This CDR3 region has 15 residues. V was cut by 0 bases and J by 2 bases, with 9 bases left in between. The CDR3 bases are TGCGCCAGCAGCTTGGGCGCAGGGGGCAATCAGCCCCAGCATTTT. The encoded protein is CASSLGAGGNQPQHF.

J is TRBJ1-2 and V is TRBV29-1; 9 bases map to TRBD1. The germline gives CDR1 SQVTM, CDR2 ANQGSEA. There are 14 residues in the CDR3. V lost 4 bases and J lost 0; bases outside the gene matches: 3. The chain's CDR3 is CSVAGDRANYGYTF. The CDR3 DNA reads TGCAGCGTTGCCGGGGACAGGGCTAACTATGGCTACACCTTC.

This clone appeared once. The J gene is TRBJ1-1, the V gene TRBV4-1; 7 bases agree with TRBD1. Germline trimming cut 1 base from V and 6 bases from J; bases unmatched to any gene: 8. This CDR3 region has 15 residues. Germline-derived CDR1 and CDR2 are MGHRA and YSYEKL. The CDR3 sequence: CASSQADRVDAEAFF. The CDR3 nucleotides read TGCGCCAGCAGCCAAGCCGACAGGGTGGACGCTGAAGCTTTCTTT.

The chain joins TRBV4-3 to TRBJ2-2; 9 nucleotides line up with TRBD2. The CDR3 totals 18 residues. CDR1 and CDR2 from the germline V gene are LGHNA and YSLEER. After removal of 1 base from V and 0 bases from J, the junction contained 6 bases not matched to a gene. CDR3 DNA sequence: TGCGCCAGCAGCCAAGGTCATAGCGGGGGCCCGAACACCGGGGAGCTGTTTTTT. As protein: CASSQGHSGGPNTGELFF.

V usage is TRBV19 and J usage is TRBJ1-2, with 9 bases identical to TRBD1. Germline V gene sequence: CDR1 LNHDA, CDR2 SQIVND (reference sequence). CDR3 length: 14 amino acids. Unmatched junction bases numbered 9, after V lost 5 bases and J lost 8 bases. CDR3 nucleotides: TGTGCCAGTAGTCGGGACAGGGTGGATGTCGGCTACACCTTC. Protein: CASSRDRVDVGYTF.